This T cell receptor beta chain was sequenced during a study of T cell responses to AZD1222 COVID-19 vaccine (dated by TCRdb to 2020 to 2022). In terms of the full investigation: AZD1222 recipients whose second dose came at about 4 weeks and those whose second dose came at about 12 weeks were combined into one group, since spike-specific TCR depth and breadth did not differ between the two schedules. Trial participants were enrolled by age into 18-55, 56-69 and 70-plus year subgroups, with roughly 160, 29 and 62 TCR-sequenced participants respectively. A total of under 250 trial participants underwent TCR sequencing, of whom 207 had received two doses of AZD1222 and approximately 26 had received two doses of the MenACWY control vaccine. General conclusions and limits of the study: Participants were mostly white British and included more females than males, and it was suggested by the authors that clonal diversity may have been underestimated. Spike-specific TCR breadth and depth rose significantly after two AZD1222 doses compared with day 0 and with MenACWY recipients. In the small 56-69-year group, the increase in depth fell short of significance, most likely because of low power. Because no samples from the day 14 peak response were available, repertoires could be characterized only after the peak T cell response. Only five to seven AZD1222 recipients were SARS-CoV-2 seropositive at baseline, limiting conclusions about previously exposed vaccinees. Vaccine-associated CD4 TCRs spanned the whole spike protein, with dominant responses in regions 160-218 and 743-854. Reportedly, almost half of the unique spike-specific TCRs recognized epitopes lying outside the regions that are mutated in the B.1.351 and B.1.1.7 variants.

This sample's time point label indicates: baseline before first vaccination. Samples from vaccinated people were obtained from the UK trials COV001 and COV002, which included a single-blind randomized controlled phase 2/3 trial of AZD1222 (ChAdOx1 nCoV-19) in healthy adults. For TCRbeta chain sequencing, PBMC samples were collected from trial participants at day 0 and at day 28 after the second dose. Here V drops 6 bases and J drops 5 bases, and the junction holds 10 bases not matched to any gene. CDR1 and CDR2, looked up from the germline V gene, are ENHRY and SYGVKD. The CDR3 covers 15 residues, taking in both the cysteine and the phenylalanine. Here the CDR3 DNA is all that survives: 45 bases in frame from base 1. Details on this clone: The antigen it binds to is not known. Per-base quality was not reported, and no clone a single base away is much larger than it.

The CDR3 regions of human TCRbeta chains were analyzed by immunosequencing. The authors' analysis ran thus. Repertoire TCRs were checked for matches against a reference library of SARS-CoV-2-specific TCRs that had been generated using the MIRA antigen-specificity platform. Breadth meant the fraction of unique TCRs that were SARS-CoV-2-associated, whereas depth meant the fraction of total T cells that were SARS-CoV-2-associated. Using the MIRA data, every spike-specific TCR was mapped to the spike region that the TCR reacted to and assigned to either a CD4 or a CD8 class. Log10-transformed breadth and depth values were compared by one-way ANOVA with Sidak's multiple comparisons tests. Held by TCRdb, this immuneACCESS table contains in-frame sequences only and omits some clones. Under half of the omission traces to an unresolved V gene where checked; the cause of the rest is unknown. V, J and clone size are those of that table, while D and trimming were read from the DNA. Recorded for this sample are approximately 110,000 clones; about nine tenths of them occurred a single time. The ten largest account for 7.5% of the sample.

The TCR comes from an adult in good health. The sequence joins TRBV10-3 to TRBJ1-1; 9 of the junction bases match TRBD1. The starting material was peripheral blood, obtained on day 0 of AZD1222 vaccination. The DNA is TGTGCCATCAGGACAGGGGGGGCTAGTCGTACTGAAGCTTTCTTT. This yields the protein CAIRTGGASRTEAFF.